These 15 T cell receptor beta chains share one sample of origin, sequenced in a study of T cell repertoires in ileal Crohn's disease. TCRdb's copy holds only in-frame clones and misses some; the assay was immunoSEQ multiplex PCR. The sample has around 15,000 clones; roughly two thirds are singletons. Sequencing was done on a sample of ileal tissue. These receptors all stem from an adult with Crohn's disease.

The chain has TRBV6-1 and TRBJ1-5; TRBD1 matches at 10 bases. This CDR3 comprises 16 residues. The V gene end was trimmed by 3 bases and the J gene end by 6 bases; junction bases not matched to a gene: 8. CDR1 is MNHNS, CDR2 SASEGT, per germline. The CDR3 DNA sequence: TGTGCCAGCAGTGAGCGACAGGGGGCGCCGGTTCAGCCCCAGCATTTT. Translated: CASSERQGAPVQPQHF.

This rearrangement joins TRBV11-3 to TRBJ2-5, with 13 nucleotides matching TRBD2. Germline lookup yields CDR1 SGHNT and CDR2 YENEEA. After removal of 5 bases from V and 2 bases from J, the junction contained 2 bases not matched to a gene. The CDR3 spans 15 residues. CDR3 nucleotides: TGTGCCAGCAGCAGGGGACTAGCGGGACAAGAGACCCAGTACTTC. Translation gives CASSRGLAGQETQYF.

By its share, this clone is medium-sized. The rearrangement joins TRBV18 to TRBJ2-1; possibly TRBD2 for D (5 bases). The CDR3 runs to 14 residues. The V end was cut by 1 base, the J end by 5 bases, with 9 bases between. Germline lookup yields CDR1 KGHSH and CDR2 LQKENI. CDR3 coding DNA: TGTGCCAGCTCACCACTGAGCGGAGACAATGAGCAGTTCTTC. This sequence encodes CASSPLSGDNEQFF. Full variable domain (outside the CDR3, taken from reference TRBV18 and TRBJ2-1): NAGVMQNPRHLVRRRGQEARLRCSPMKGHSHVYWYRQLPEEGLKFMVYLQKENIIDESGMPKERFSAEFPKEGPSILRIQQVVRGDSAAYFCASSPLSGDNEQFFGPGTRLTVL.

The chain recombines TRBV2 with TRBJ1-6; no reliable D call. CDR3 length: 17 amino acids. Germline V lookup: CDR1 SNHLY, CDR2 FYNNEI. Trimming left V 6 bases short and J 2 bases short, with 17 bases between. Here the CDR3 DNA reads TGTGCCAGCAGCGACGACACCGGGAGTCCCTATAATTCACCCCTCCACTTT. Encoded protein: CASSDDTGSPYNSPLHF. The complete variable domain, with remaining parts taken from reference TRBV2 and TRBJ1-6, reads EPEVTQTPSHQVTQMGQEVILRCVPISNHLYFYWYRQILGQKVEFLVSFYNNEISEKSEIFDDQFSVERPDGSNFTLKIRSTKLEDSAMYFCASSDDTGSPYNSPLHFGNGTRLTVT.

The gene calls are TRBV30 and TRBJ1-6; D may be TRBD1 (5 bases). The V and J ends lost 8 bases and 7 bases respectively, with 18 bases between them. This CDR3 is 14 amino acids long. Germline V gene lookup returns CDR1 GTSNPN and CDR2 SVGIG (reference sequence). The CDR3: CARESGLGNSPLHF. In nucleotides, the CDR3 is TGTGCCCGCGAATCGGGACTTGGGAATTCACCCCTCCACTTT.

This chain links TRBV2 with TRBJ2-3, with 7 bases fitting TRBD2. The CDR3 is 15 amino acids. Looked up from germline, CDR1 is SNHLY and CDR2 is FYNNEI. The V gene end was trimmed by 7 bases and the J gene end by 2 bases; junction bases not matched to a gene: 9. The CDR3 region is CASMRTGLYTDTQYF. The CDR3 DNA follows: TGTGCCAGCATGCGAACGGGACTATACACAGATACGCAGTATTTT.

The rearrangement links TRBV11-3 to TRBJ2-1; D remains ambiguous. The germline V gene has CDR1 SGHNT and CDR2 YENEEA. The CDR3 extends over 13 amino acids. The V end lost 5 bases, the J end lost 9 bases, and 14 bases lay between the germline ends. The chain's CDR3 is CASSAPDLGEQFF. As DNA, the CDR3 is TGTGCCAGCAGCGCCCCTGACTTAGGTGAGCAGTTCTTC.

The chain employs TRBV18 and TRBJ1-5; 9 positions match TRBD1. Looked up from germline, CDR1 is KGHSH and CDR2 is LQKENI. The length of the CDR3 is 14 residues. V shed 6 bases, J shed 4 bases, and the junction held 4 bases outside the gene matches. CDR3 sequence: CASSMGQGNQPQHF. The CDR3 DNA reads as TGTGCCAGCTCCATGGGACAGGGTAATCAGCCCCAGCATTTT.

The genes are TRBV13 and TRBJ2-5; tentatively, D is TRBD1 (6 bases). The V end was cut by 5 bases, the J end by 0 bases, with 10 bases between. The germline V gene encodes CDR1 PRHDT and CDR2 FYEKMQ (reference sequence). The CDR3 length is 14 residues. The CDR3 sequence is CASSAQGNQETQYF. Here the CDR3 DNA reads TGTGCCAGCAGCGCACAGGGTAACCAAGAGACCCAGTACTTC.

The chain combines TRBV2 with TRBJ2-3; 10 bases align to TRBD2. The CDR3 has 16 amino acids. Trimming cost V 3 bases and J 5 bases; bases outside gene matches: 8. The germline V gene has CDR1 SNHLY and CDR2 FYNNEI. For the CDR3, the DNA is TGTGCCAGCAGTGAGCCAAGCGGGAGGGGGATAGATACGCAGTATTTT. Its translation: CASSEPSGRGIDTQYF.

V and J are TRBV6-1 and TRBJ2-7; 7 nucleotides agree with TRBD1. Trimming at V came to 7 bases and at J to 0 bases, leaving 6 bases not matched to a gene. This CDR3 region has 14 residues. Germline CDR1 and CDR2: MNHNS and SASEGT. The CDR3 DNA follows: TGTGCCAGCATCCAGACAGGGACCTCCTACGAGCAGTACTTC. Encoded protein: CASIQTGTSYEQYF.

The chain couples TRBV18 to TRBJ2-1, with 8 bases matching TRBD2. The V gene end was trimmed by 3 bases and the J gene end by 2 bases; junction bases not matched to a gene: 6. This CDR3 is built from 16 residues. The germline V gene encodes CDR1 KGHSH and CDR2 LQKENI. This chain's CDR3 is CASSPQRGPPYNEQFF. CDR3 sequence (DNA): TGTGCCAGCTCACCCCAGCGGGGGCCTCCCTACAATGAGCAGTTCTTC.

This rearrangement joins TRBV5-6 to TRBJ1-6; 9 bases are shared with TRBD1. V shed 4 bases and J 8 bases; nucleotides not matched to a gene: 4. Per germline, CDR1 SGHDT and CDR2 YYEEEE. The CDR3 runs to 14 residues. CDR3 residues: CASSRGQGHSPLHF. CDR3 coding DNA: TGTGCCAGCAGCAGGGGACAGGGACATTCACCCCTCCACTTT.

This clone appeared a few times. The J gene is TRBJ1-4, the V gene TRBV5-8, with TRBD1 identical over 9 bases. V dropped 4 bases and J dropped 12; count of bases not matched to a gene: 13. The CDR3 runs 15 residues. Germline values: CDR1 SGHTS, CDR2 YDEGEE. CDR3 region: CASSPGQGLFGELFF. CDR3 DNA sequence: TGTGCCAGCAGCCCAGGACAGGGGCTTTTTGGAGAACTGTTTTTT.

This clone occurred a few times. The chain has TRBV25-1 and TRBJ2-1; 10 positions match TRBD1. The V segment lost 5 bases and the J segment 8 bases; nucleotides outside the gene matches: 6. CDR1 is MGHDK, CDR2 SYGVNS, per germline. The CDR3 is 14 residues long. In DNA form, the CDR3 reads TGTGCCAGCAGTAGGGGACAGGGGAGGGATGAGCAGTTCTTC. Translating it yields CASSRGQGRDEQFF.